This T cell receptor beta chain was found in a study of identical twins. Study-wide results and caveats: The study found weaker excess twin sharing in beta out-of-frame sequences.

A universal primer site was created by template switching, with the cDNA bearing unique molecular identifiers. MiXCR, run by TCRdb on the 5' RACE reads, gives a single entry per CDR3 protein. Of about 470,000 distinct CDR3 sequences listed, less than 25% are singletons. To note about this clonotype: Its antigen is undetermined.

V lost 1 base and J 1 base, leaving 10 bases between the germline ends. The CDR3 spans 15 residues. In germline, CDR1 is SGHRS, CDR2 YFSETQ. These records were also assigned to another study, of T cells expressing NK-cell markers. As that study records: CD3+CD56+NKG2C+, CD3+CD56+NKG2C- and CD3+CD56-NKG2C+ T cells, once sorted, supplied the TCR beta repertoires.

The chain joins TRBV5-1 to TRBJ2-3, with TRBD2 as a possible D gene (5 bases). The sequenced sample was CD4+ T cells sorted from blood. This clonotype was sampled from a woman in her late teens or twenties in good health. CDR3 coding DNA: TGCGCCAGCAGCTTGCCCCACGGGGGCACAGATACGCAGTATTTT. It encodes CASSLPHGGTDTQYF.